One and the same sample provided the 19 T cell receptor beta chains below, sequenced in a study of T cells in Graves' hyperthyroidism and ophthalmopathy. Amplified TCR beta CDR3 regions derived from RNA transcripts. Initially, a first-round RT-PCR of the TCR CDR3 employed the HTBI primer set. MiXCR, run by TCRdb on the multiplex PCR reads, gives a single entry per CDR3 protein. The repertoire consists of roughly 240,000 distinct CDR3 sequences, with about a sixth occurring once and the leading ten covering 28%. The sample taken for sequencing was blood. The receptors come from a woman aged 18 to 35 with Graves' ophthalmopathy.

There are many counts of this clonotype. The chain has TRBV6-1 and TRBJ1-6; D possibly corresponds to TRBD1 (5 bases). V was trimmed by 1 base and J by 7 bases, leaving 11 bases between them. The germline V gene has CDR1 MNHNS and CDR2 SASEGT. The CDR3 loop spans 15 amino acids. The CDR3 protein is CASSEVGRENSPLHF. The DNA of the CDR3 is TGTGCCAGCAGTGAAGTCGGCAGGGAGAATTCACCCCTCCACTTT.

This clonotype was seen repeatedly, ten times or more. V usage is TRBV29-1 and J usage is TRBJ2-3, with unresolved D. The CDR3 is 12 amino acids. Trimming stripped 2 bases from V and 5 bases from J, with 8 bases between. CDR1 and CDR2 (germline): SQVTM, ANQGSEA. DNA of the CDR3: TGCAGCGTTGAATATGCGAGAGATACGCAGTATTTT. It is translated as CSVEYARDTQYF.

Many counts were recorded for this clonotype. This chain links TRBV14 with TRBJ2-7; no clear D. Germline CDR1 and CDR2: SGHDN and FVKESK. V was shortened by 0 bases and J by 5 bases, with 8 bases between the two germline ends. The CDR3 sequence is 13 residues long. CDR3 in DNA: TGTGCCAGCAGCCAAGATATGGTAGACGAGCAGTACTTC. This sequence encodes CASSQDMVDEQYF.

Regarding this clonotype: A much larger clone lies a single base off, so this may be a read error. The V and J genes are TRBV20-1 and TRBJ2-7; maybe TRBD2 (5 bases). This CDR3 contains 11 residues. V lost 3 bases to trimming and J lost 6 bases, with 9 bases between them. Germline CDR1 and CDR2: DFQATT and SNEGSKA (reference sequence). The CDR3 sequence is CSASPGSEQYF. The DNA of the CDR3 is TGCAGTGCTAGCCCGGGATCCGAGCAGTACTTC.

The sample holds many counts of this clonotype. The chain is built from TRBV6-6 and TRBJ2-1; TRBD2 aligns across 11 bases. The ends lost 2 bases at V and 9 bases at J; junction bases unmatched: 9. CDR3 length equals 16 residues. Germline CDR1 reads MNHNY; CDR2 reads SVGAGI (reference sequence). CDR3 amino acids: CASSYLGTSGRTEQFF. The CDR3 nucleotides read TGTGCCAGCAGTTACCTCGGGACTAGCGGAAGGACTGAGCAGTTCTTC.

This clonotype was counted many times. The chain is built from TRBV27 and TRBJ1-6, with D hard to call. Trimming shortened V by 5 bases and J by 8 bases, and 10 bases separated the two germline ends. The CDR3 has 13 residues. Germline CDR1 and CDR2: MNHEY and SMNVEV (reference sequence). The DNA of the CDR3 is TGTGCCAGCAGTCTAAACTCGGATTCACCCCTCCACTTT. Translating gives CASSLNSDSPLHF.

Many counts were recorded for this clonotype. This chain uses TRBV10-3 with TRBJ2-1; 11 bases align to TRBD2. Losses at the gene ends were 6 bases for V and 10 bases for J; bases not matched to a gene: 14. Germline V gene data show CDR1 as ENHRY and CDR2 as SYGVKD. The CDR3 runs 16 residues. The CDR3 nucleotides are TGTGCCATCAGGTTTAAGGTACTAGCGGGAGCTGAGGAGCAGTTCTTC. It translates to CAIRFKVLAGAEEQFF.

This clonotype appeared many times. This chain joins TRBV30 and TRBJ1-2; D is uncertain. CDR3 length equals 13 residues. Germline CDR1 reads GTSNPN; CDR2 reads SVGIG (reference sequence). V was clipped by 0 bases and J by 2 bases, with 7 bases between them. CDR3 nucleotide sequence: TGTGCCTGGAGTGTCGGCACAAACTATGGCTACACCTTC. It yields the protein CAWSVGTNYGYTF.

V gene TRBV5-1 combines with J gene TRBJ2-1; TRBD1 matches at 9 bases. Germline CDR1 SGHRS, CDR2 YFSETQ. After removal of 6 bases from V and 8 bases from J, the junction contained 9 bases not matched to a gene. The CDR3 is 14 residues long. This CDR3 reads CASTVSGQGYEQFF. The CDR3 DNA reads as TGCGCCAGCACCGTTTCGGGACAGGGCTATGAGCAGTTCTTC.

This clonotype was seen repeatedly, ten times or more. This chain links TRBV7-9 with TRBJ2-7; weak D call: TRBD1 (6 bases). The V and J ends lost 2 bases and 5 bases respectively, with 19 bases between them. The CDR3 consists of 16 residues. Per the germline V gene, CDR1 is SEHNR and CDR2 is FQNEAQ (reference sequence). The DNA of the CDR3 is TGTGCCAGCAGCTTAACAGAGGGGGTTTATTCCCACGAGCAGTACTTC. It codes for CASSLTEGVYSHEQYF.

This clonotype was recorded once. The rearrangement joins TRBV6-2 or TRBV6-3 to TRBJ1-4; D is uncertain. The V gene's germline CDR1 is MNHEY and CDR2 SVGEGT. The CDR3 totals 16 residues. Between the trimmed V and J ends, which lost 6 bases and 0 bases, there was a span of 14 bases. CDR3 sequence (DNA): TGTGCCAGCAGCCTGCGGAACAAAGCAACTAATGAAAAACTGTTTTTT. It yields the protein CASSLRNKATNEKLFF.

This clonotype was picked up many times. J is TRBJ2-5 and V is TRBV5-4; weak D call: TRBD1 (6 bases). CDR1 and CDR2 from the germline V gene are SGHNT and YYREEE (reference sequence). Trimming cost V 2 bases and J 5 bases, with 10 bases left between them. The CDR3 consists of 13 residues. CDR3: CASSLQGEETQYF. CDR3 DNA sequence: TGTGCCAGCAGCTTACAGGGCGAGGAGACCCAGTACTTC.

This clonotype showed up many times. This rearrangement joins TRBV3-1 to TRBJ2-7; 9 bases agree with TRBD2. The V segment lost 5 bases and the J segment 4 bases; nucleotides outside the gene matches: 6. CDR3 length equals 14 residues. CDR1 and CDR2 from the germline V gene are LGHDT and YNNKEL (reference sequence). CDR3 residues: CASSSGLAKYEQYF. The CDR3 DNA follows: TGTGCCAGCAGCTCCGGACTAGCGAAATACGAGCAGTACTTC.

This chain connects TRBV11-3 to TRBJ2-5; 11 bases match TRBD2. The CDR3 extends over 16 amino acids. The germline V gene encodes CDR1 SGHNT and CDR2 YENEEA. V was clipped by 5 bases and J by 3 bases; unmatched bases: 8. The CDR3 protein is CASSTLAGASEETQYF. The DNA for the CDR3 is TGTGCCAGCAGCACACTAGCGGGGGCCTCAGAAGAGACCCAGTACTTC.

Many counts were recorded for this clonotype. This chain uses TRBV28 with TRBJ1-3; D not resolved. The V gene's germline CDR1 is MDHEN and CDR2 SYDVKM. Trimming removed 2 bases at V and 1 base at J, with 3 bases between. The CDR3 is made up of 13 amino acids. CDR3 sequence (DNA): TGTGCCAGCAGTTTACAGTCTGGAAACACCATATATTTT. Its protein is CASSLQSGNTIYF.

This clonotype has a count of ten or more. The rearrangement uses TRBV20-1 and TRBJ2-1; tentative D call: TRBD2 (7 bases). V lost 3 bases and J 4 bases, leaving 16 bases between the germline ends. The CDR3 runs to 15 residues. Germline values: CDR1 DFQATT, CDR2 SNEGSKA (reference sequence). This chain's CDR3 is CSARGRGALYNEQFF. CDR3 sequence (DNA): TGCAGTGCTAGGGGTCGGGGGGCTTTGTACAATGAGCAGTTCTTC.

This clonotype was seen repeatedly, ten times or more. The CDR3 loop is CASSFFQETQYF. CDR3 sequence (DNA): TGTGCCAGCAGCTTCTTCCAAGAGACCCAGTACTTC. This sequence joins TRBV11-2 and TRBJ2-5; no clear D gene. The CDR3 contains 12 residues. The germline V gene encodes CDR1 SGHAT and CDR2 FQNNGV. Trimming removed 3 bases from V and 1 base from J, with 3 bases in between. Full variable domain (remainder filled in from reference TRBV11-2 and TRBJ2-5): EAGVAQSPRYKIIEKRQSVAFWCNPISGHATLYWYQQILGQGPKLLIQFQNNGVVDDSQLPKDRFSAERLKGVDSTLKIQPAKLEDSAVYLCASSFFQETQYFGPGTRLLVL.

This clonotype was detected many times. The CDR3 DNA reads as TGTGCCAGCAGCCGGTTAACACCGGGACAGGGAGTCTTCCTCCTCACAGATACGCAGTATTTT. It encodes CASSRLTPGQGVFLLTDTQYF. The genes are TRBV3-1 and TRBJ2-3; TRBD1 matches at 9 bases. Germline V gene sequence: CDR1 LGHDT, CDR2 YNNKEL (reference sequence). V lost 4 bases and J lost 2; bases outside the gene matches: 22. The CDR3 has 21 amino acids.

V usage is TRBV4-3 and J usage is TRBJ2-1; tentatively, D is TRBD1 (6 bases). This CDR3 region has 17 residues. Germline V gives CDR1 LGHNA, CDR2 YSLEER. Trimming removed 0 bases from V and 2 bases from J, with 14 bases in between. The CDR3 sequence: CASSQDRRRGTYNEQFF. The CDR3 coding sequence is TGCGCCAGCAGCCAAGATCGTCGCAGGGGCACCTACAATGAGCAGTTCTTC.